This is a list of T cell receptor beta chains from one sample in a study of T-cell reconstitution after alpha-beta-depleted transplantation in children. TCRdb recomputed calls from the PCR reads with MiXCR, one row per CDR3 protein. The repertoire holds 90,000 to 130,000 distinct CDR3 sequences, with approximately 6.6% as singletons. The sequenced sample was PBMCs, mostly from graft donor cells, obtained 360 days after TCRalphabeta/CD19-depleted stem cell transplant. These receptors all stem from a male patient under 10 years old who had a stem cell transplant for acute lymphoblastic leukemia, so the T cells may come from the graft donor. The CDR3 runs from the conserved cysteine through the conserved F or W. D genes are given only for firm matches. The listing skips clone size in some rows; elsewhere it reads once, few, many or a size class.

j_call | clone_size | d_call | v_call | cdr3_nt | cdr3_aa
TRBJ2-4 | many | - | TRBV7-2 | TGTGCCAGCAGCTTAACAGGGCCGGGAGACATTCAGTACTTC | CASSLTGPGDIQYF
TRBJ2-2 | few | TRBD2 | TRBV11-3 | TGTGCCAGCAGCGGGACTAGCGCGGCCGGGGAGCTGTTTTTT | CASSGTSAAGELFF
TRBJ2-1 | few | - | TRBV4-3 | TGCGCCAGCAGCGCGCGTATTGCGGTCAATGAGCAGTTCTTC | CASSARIAVNEQFF
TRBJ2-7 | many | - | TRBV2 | TGTGCCAGCAGTGGACTCGAGCAGTACTTC | CASSGLEQYF
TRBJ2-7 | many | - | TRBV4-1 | TGCGCCAGCAGCCAAGATAGGGACTGGGCCTACGAGCAGTACTTC | CASSQDRDWAYEQYF
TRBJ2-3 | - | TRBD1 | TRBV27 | TGTGCCAGCAGTTCCACAGGGGGCTGGACAGATACGCAGTATTTT | CASSSTGGWTDTQYF
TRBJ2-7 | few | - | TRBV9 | TGTGCCAGCAGCCCTCGGGACTCCTACTCCTACGAGCAGTACTTC | CASSPRDSYSYEQYF
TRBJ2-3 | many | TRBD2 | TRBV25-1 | TGTGCTACGGAACTAGCGGGGCGCACAGATACGCAGTATTTT | CATELAGRTDTQYF
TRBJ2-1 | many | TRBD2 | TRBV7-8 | TGTGCCAGCAGCTTAGGGGGACTAGCGAATGAGCAGTTCTTC | CASSLGGLANEQFF
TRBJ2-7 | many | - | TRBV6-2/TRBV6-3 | TGTGCCAGCAGTGGAGCGACCCCCTACGAGCAGTACTTC | CASSGATPYEQYF
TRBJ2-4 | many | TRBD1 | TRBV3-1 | TGTGCCACTCTTGAGGGGGCGCTAGCCAAAAACATTCAGTACTTC | CATLEGALAKNIQYF
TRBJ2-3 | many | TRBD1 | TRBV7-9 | TGTGCCAGCAGCCCGGGACAGGGATCAGATACGCAGTATTTT | CASSPGQGSDTQYF
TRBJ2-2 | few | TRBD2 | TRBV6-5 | TGTGCCAGCAGTTACTCGGGGGGAGGGACCGGGGAGCTGTTTTTT | CASSYSGGGTGELFF
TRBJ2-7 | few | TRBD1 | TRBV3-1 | TGTGCCAGCAGCCGGTGGGGACAGGGGGCCTACGAGCAGTACTTC | CASSRWGQGAYEQYF
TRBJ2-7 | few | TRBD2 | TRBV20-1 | TGCAGTGCTAGGGGGTTTCGGGAGGTCGCCTACGAGCAGTACTTC | CSARGFREVAYEQYF
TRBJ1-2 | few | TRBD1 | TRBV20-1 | TGCAGTGCCGGTGGACAGGGGGCTAACGGCTACACCTTC | CSAGGQGANGYTF
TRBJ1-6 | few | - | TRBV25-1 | TGTGCCAGCAGGGCAGGGCAATATTCACCCCTCCACTTT | CASRAGQYSPLHF
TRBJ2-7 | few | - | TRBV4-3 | TGCGCCAGCAGCCAAGAGCTCCCCGTAGGGGGGCCCTACGAGCAGTACTTC | CASSQELPVGGPYEQYF
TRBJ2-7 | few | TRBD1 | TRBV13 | TGTGCCAGCAGCTACCGGGACAGCAGCTCCTACGAGCAGTACTTC | CASSYRDSSSYEQYF
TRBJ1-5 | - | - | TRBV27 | TGTGCCAGCCACCCCCAGGGGAGCAATCAGCCCCAGCATTTT | CASHPQGSNQPQHF
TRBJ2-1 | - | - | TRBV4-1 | TGCGCCAGCAGCCAAGATATTGGGGGCGTCAATGAGCAGTTCTTC | CASSQDIGGVNEQFF
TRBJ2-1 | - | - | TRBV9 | TGTGCCAGCAGCGTCGAGGGGGGAGTTCATAATGAGCAGTTCTTC | CASSVEGGVHNEQFF
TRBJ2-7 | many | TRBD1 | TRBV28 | TGTGCCAGCAGTTTAGTTACCGGGACAGGGGACCCCGAGCAGTACTTC | CASSLVTGTGDPEQYF
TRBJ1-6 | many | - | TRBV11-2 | TGTGCCAGCAGCTTCCAACAGAACTCCTATAATTCACCCCTCCACTTT | CASSFQQNSYNSPLHF
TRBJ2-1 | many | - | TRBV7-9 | TGTGCCAGCAGCCCCCAGGGAAATGAGCAGTTCTTC | CASSPQGNEQFF
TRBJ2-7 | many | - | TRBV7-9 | TGTGCCAGCAGACCGAGGAGCTCCTACGAGCAGTACTTC | CASRPRSSYEQYF
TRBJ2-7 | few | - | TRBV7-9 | TGTGCCAGCAGCTTAATCGGCGTCGAGCAGTACTTC | CASSLIGVEQYF
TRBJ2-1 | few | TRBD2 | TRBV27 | TGTGCCACGGGCGGGGGGGACTACAATGAGCAGTTCTTC | CATGGGDYNEQFF
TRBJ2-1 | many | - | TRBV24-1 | TGTGCCACCAGTGTGGAGAAGGGCGATGAGCAGTTCTTC | CATSVEKGDEQFF
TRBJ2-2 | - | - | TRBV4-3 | TGCGCCAGCAGCCCGTACAGGACCGCCGGGGAGCTGTTTTTT | CASSPYRTAGELFF
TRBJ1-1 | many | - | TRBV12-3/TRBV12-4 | TGTGCCAGCAGGGGGGACCGGGGGGCCGAAGCTTTCTTT | CASRGDRGAEAFF
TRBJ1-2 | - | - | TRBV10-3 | TGTGCCATCAGTAGGCAGGGTAATGGCTACACCTTC | CAISRQGNGYTF
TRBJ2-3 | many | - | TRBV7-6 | TGTGCCAGCAGCTTAATCAGGCCTCTAAATACGCAGTATTTT | CASSLIRPLNTQYF
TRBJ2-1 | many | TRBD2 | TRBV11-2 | TGTGCCAGCAGCTCCTTGGGAGCGGGGGGGCCAAATGAGCAGTTCTTC | CASSSLGAGGPNEQFF
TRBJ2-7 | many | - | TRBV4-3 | TGCGCCAGCAGCCAAGGGAAAGGGCAGTACTTC | CASSQGKGQYF
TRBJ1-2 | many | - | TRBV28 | TGTGCCAGCAGTTTTCCGGCAACTGTGTATGGCTACACCTTC | CASSFPATVYGYTF
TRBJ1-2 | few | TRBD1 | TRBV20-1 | TGCAGTGCTACAGGGGGAGGATATGGCTACACCTTC | CSATGGGYGYTF
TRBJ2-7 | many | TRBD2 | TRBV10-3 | TGTGCCATCAGTGGAGTACTAGCGCCCTACGAGCAGTACTTC | CAISGVLAPYEQYF
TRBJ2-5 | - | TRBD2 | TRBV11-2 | TGTGCCAGCAGCTTGAAGGGACTAGGGACCCAGTACTTC | CASSLKGLGTQYF
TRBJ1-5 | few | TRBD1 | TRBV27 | TGTGCCAGCAGTTTTCAGACAGGGCAGCCCCAGCATTTT | CASSFQTGQPQHF
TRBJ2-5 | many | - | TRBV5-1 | TGCGCCAGCAGCTTGGGTTACGGACAAAACCAAGAGACCCAGTACTTC | CASSLGYGQNQETQYF
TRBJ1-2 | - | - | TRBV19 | TGTGCCAGTAGTTTCGCCAGTCTTAACTATGGCTACACCTTC | CASSFASLNYGYTF
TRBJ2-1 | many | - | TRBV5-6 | TGTGCCAGCAGCCCATTTGGTGGCAGGAGCTCCTACAATGAGCAGTTCTTC | CASSPFGGRSSYNEQFF
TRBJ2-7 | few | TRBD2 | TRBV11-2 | TGTGCCAGCAGCTTATCACCTAGGGGACTAGCGGGAGTCTCCAACGAGCAGTACTTC | CASSLSPRGLAGVSNEQYF
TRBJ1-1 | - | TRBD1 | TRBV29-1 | TGCAGCGTTGGGGGGAACGGACAGGGGAACACTGAAGCTTTCTTT | CSVGGNGQGNTEAFF
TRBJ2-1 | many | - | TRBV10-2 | TGCGCCAGCCAGATAAACAATGAGCAGTTCTTC | CASQINNEQFF
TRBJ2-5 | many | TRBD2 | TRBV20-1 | TGCAGTGCTAGACCCCGGGGGGATGAGACCCAGTACTTC | CSARPRGDETQYF
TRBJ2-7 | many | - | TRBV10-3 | TGTGCCATCAGCCTGGACAGCTACGAGCAGTACTTC | CAISLDSYEQYF
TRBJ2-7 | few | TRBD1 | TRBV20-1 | TGCAGTGCTAGTTTGGAACAGGGGGCCTACGAGCAGTACTTC | CSASLEQGAYEQYF
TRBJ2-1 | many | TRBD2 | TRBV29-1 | TGCAGCGTCTTAGGTCTAGCGGATTACAATGAGCAGTTCTTC | CSVLGLADYNEQFF
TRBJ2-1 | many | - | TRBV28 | TGTGCCAGCAGTTACGGGCGGAATGAGCAGTTCTTC | CASSYGRNEQFF
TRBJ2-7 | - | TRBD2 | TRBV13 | TGTGCCAGCAGCTCTACTAGCGGGAGACCTTCTCCTTACGAGCAGTACTTC | CASSSTSGRPSPYEQYF
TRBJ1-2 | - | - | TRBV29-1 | TGCAGCGTCGTCAGGGATGGGAAAGACTATGGCTACACCTTC | CSVVRDGKDYGYTF
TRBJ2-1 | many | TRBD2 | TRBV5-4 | TGTGCCAGCAGCTTGGGGTTTAGCGGGGTAAGCTCCTACAATGAGCAGTTCTTC | CASSLGFSGVSSYNEQFF